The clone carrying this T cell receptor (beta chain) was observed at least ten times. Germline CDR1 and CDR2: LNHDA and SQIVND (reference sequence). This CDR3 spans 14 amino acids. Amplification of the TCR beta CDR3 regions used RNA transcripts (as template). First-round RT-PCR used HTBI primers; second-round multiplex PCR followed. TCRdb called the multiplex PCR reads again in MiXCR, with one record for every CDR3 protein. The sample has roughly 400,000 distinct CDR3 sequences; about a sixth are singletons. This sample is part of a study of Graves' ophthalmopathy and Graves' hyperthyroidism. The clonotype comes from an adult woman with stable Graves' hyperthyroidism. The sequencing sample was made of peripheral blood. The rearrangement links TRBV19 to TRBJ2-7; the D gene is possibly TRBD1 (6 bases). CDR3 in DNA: TGTGCAAAGAAGAAAGGACAGAGTACCTACGAGCAGTACTTC. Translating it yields CAKKKGQSTYEQYF.